This T cell receptor (beta chain) was documented in a study of a mutant IDH1 vaccine in newly diagnosed glioma (dated by TCRdb to about 2021). About the investigation overall: Patients were given eight vaccinations, in weeks 1, 3, 5, 7, 11, 15, 19 and 23, which matched visits V03 through V10. Vaccination was initiated 4-6 weeks after radiotherapy alone, or concurrently with temozolomide cycles in the chemotherapy-containing groups. Of the roughly 31 treated patients, about 62% were male and approximately 40% were female, and the mean age was approximately 40 years. Prior to enrollment, standard therapy consisting of radiotherapy alone, temozolomide alone, or radiochemotherapy with temozolomide had been administered to patients, with the combination being received by most patients. Peripheral blood was drawn at six visits: V03 (baseline), V05, V07, V10, V12 and V13. Longitudinal TCRB deep sequencing was done for 25 to 30 treated patients, wherever samples were available for exploratory analyses. General study outcomes and caveats: The authors noted that analyses of patient blood samples could not be reproduced because of sample limitations. Across multiple MHC alleles, vaccine-induced immune responses were seen in roughly 93% of patients. Pseudoprogression seemed to be unrelated to changes in the top peripheral T cell clonotypes found by TCRB sequencing. Selection of PBMC samples for TCRB deep sequencing was based on availability.

In regard to this clone: No cognate antigen has been identified for it. Per-nucleotide qualities are absent, and no much larger clonotype sits a single base away.

Libraries were made using the immunoSEQ multiplex PCR assay. Rearranged TCR beta chain sequences were amplified with the hsTCRB Kit following the manufacturer's protocol. TCRB libraries were sequenced on an Illumina MiSeq. As for the authors' bioinformatics: The kit vendor's proprietary platform handled demultiplexing, trimming and gene mapping. TCRdb obtained this table from immuneACCESS and retained in-frame rearrangements with V and J assigned. These tables miss some clones; where compared with another copy, unresolved V genes account for less than half of the shortfall, and the remainder is unexplained. The V and J calls and clone size were taken over from that table, and D and trimming were inferred from the DNA. In all, the sample holds over 50,000 clones, and 75% to 85% of those were seen once. Clones ranked in the top ten supply approximately 3.6% of the sample. The meaning of the sample's time point label: week 5, during vaccination. Each vaccine dose was 300 ug of a 20-mer mutant IDH1 peptide in Montanide, given subcutaneously with topical imiquimod. Newly diagnosed WHO grade 3 or 4 IDH1-mutant astrocytomas showing loss of nuclear ATRX were present in the donors. The samples were drawn from NOA16, a multicentre, single-arm, open-label phase I trial in Germany that tested a mutant IDH1 peptide vaccine in humans for the first time. Genomic DNA for TCRB sequencing was isolated from EDTA blood with the DNeasy Blood and Tissue Kit.

The germline V gene supplies CDR1 MNHEY and CDR2 SVGAGI. Trimming at the junction amounts to 3 bases on V and 2 bases on J, and the germline ends lie 10 bases apart. Its CDR3 holds 14 amino acids, cysteine through phenylalanine. Only the CDR3 DNA is retained, 42 bases long and in frame from the first base. Sample: PBMCs, taken from a glioma patient whose treatment included an IDH1 peptide vaccine. This receptor was obtained from a man aged 30-40 years with glioma. The rearranged chain carries TRBV6-5 and TRBJ1-2; a confident D gene designation cannot be given. The DNA sequence follows: TGTGCCAGCAGTTATGAGAGGCGAAACTATGGCTACACCTTC. Translated, it reads CASSYERRNYGYTF.